The clone carrying this T cell receptor beta chain was recorded a few times. Its target is not known. Germline values: CDR1 SNHLY, CDR2 FYNNEI. V trimming: 5 bases; J trimming: 0 bases; junction bases outside the gene matches: 4. The CDR3 length is 15 residues. Clones were read by immunoSEQ multiplex PCR, and TCRdb kept only the in-frame ones, dropping some. The sample shows roughly 2,600 clones, about 85% of them seen only once. The data were taken from a study of T cells after posttransplantation cyclophosphamide. Findings of the study overall: Recipient CMV seropositivity and CMV reactivation strongly tracked TRB clonality.

V is TRBV2 and J is TRBJ1-3; 7 nucleotides agree with TRBD1. This clonotype was sampled from a woman in her 50s in good health and a related stem cell transplant donor. Sequenced material: CD8+ T cells sorted from PBMCs. In DNA, the CDR3 is TGTGCCAGCAGTCCAGGGGGTGCCTCTGGAAACACCATATATTTT. Its protein product is CASSPGGASGNTIYF.